The entry that follows covers one T cell receptor beta chain sequence. The germline V gene has CDR1 SGHDT and CDR2 YYEEEE. V gave up 2 bases and J gave up 5 bases, with 19 bases separating them. This CDR3 comprises 16 residues. This record comes from a study of shared clonotypes between healthy human individuals. In the sorted-subset replicate PCRs, around 200 ng DNA, 25,000 to 30,000 T cell genomes, was used. Only in-frame clones appear in the TCRdb table, and some are missing; sequencing was by immunoSEQ multiplex PCR. Of approximately 590,000 clones in the sample, around 95% were seen once. Terminally differentiated effector memory CD45RA+ cells were excluded from the naive CD8 cells, which were CD45RO-negative and positively selected for CCR7.

The TCR originated in a woman under 40 in good health. This rearrangement joins TRBV5-6 to TRBJ2-5; D tentatively fits TRBD1 or TRBD2 (5 bases each). The sequenced sample consisted of naive CD8+ T cells sorted from blood. The CDR3 coding sequence is TGTGCCAGCAGCTTTAACGAGGGGACCCCTCGGGAGACCCAGTACTTC. Residues: CASSFNEGTPRETQYF.